Below are 26 T cell receptor beta chains sequenced from a single sample in a study of tumor-infiltrating lymphocytes in localized non-small cell lung cancer. Libraries were prepared by immunoSEQ multiplex PCR; TCRdb keeps only in-frame clonotypes and omits some of them. The sample holds about 11,000 clones, 65% to 90% seen once. The sequenced material came from uninvolved lung tissue not adjacent to the tumor. These TCRs come from a human donor with non-small cell lung cancer.

The chain couples TRBV7-2 to TRBJ2-3, with D hard to call. Germline V CDR1 and CDR2: SGHTA, FQGNSA. The V end lost 3 bases, the J end lost 0 bases, and 10 bases lay between the germline ends. This CDR3 is built from 15 residues. In DNA, the CDR3 is TGTGCCAGCAGCTTCGGCGGAGCTAGCACAGATACGCAGTATTTT. This sequence encodes CASSFGGASTDTQYF.

This sequence joins TRBV5-1 and TRBJ2-3, with TRBD2 identical over 10 bases. J lost 2 bases, V lost 0 bases, and 6 bases had no gene match. The CDR3 runs 17 residues. Looked up from germline, CDR1 is SGHRS and CDR2 is YFSETQ. In DNA form, the CDR3 reads TGCGCCAGCAGCTTGGAACTAGCGGGGCCAGCCACAGATACGCAGTATTTT. Translated: CASSLELAGPATDTQYF.

The chain joins TRBV5-1 to TRBJ2-1; 9 nucleotides agree with TRBD1. Germline loops: CDR1 SGHRS, CDR2 YFSETQ. V gave up 2 bases and J gave up 7 bases; unmatched junction bases: 7. The CDR3 extends over 15 amino acids. CDR3 in DNA: TGCGCCAGCAGCTTCATGCCGGGACAGGGAAATGAGCAGTTCTTC. Translating gives CASSFMPGQGNEQFF.

The rearrangement joins TRBV5-1 to TRBJ2-7; possible D gene TRBD2, 6 bases. V lost 1 base and J 3 bases, leaving 17 bases between the germline ends. Germline V gene lookup returns CDR1 SGHRS and CDR2 YFSETQ. This CDR3 region has 16 residues. The CDR3 sequence is CASSLSGGAKNYEQYF. Here the CDR3 DNA reads TGCGCCAGCAGCTTGTCAGGCGGGGCGAAGAACTACGAGCAGTACTTC.

The genes are TRBV18 and TRBJ2-1; D remains ambiguous. The V gene's germline CDR1 is KGHSH and CDR2 LQKENI. This CDR3 spans 14 amino acids. The V gene lost 2 bases and the J gene lost 8 bases, with 13 bases spanning the gap. The chain's CDR3 is CASSPEQVGYEQFF. The CDR3 DNA sequence: TGTGCCAGCTCACCAGAACAAGTAGGGTATGAGCAGTTCTTC.

The rearrangement joins TRBV7-3 to TRBJ2-1; D is possibly TRBD2 (5 bases). The CDR3 has 14 residues. In germline, CDR1 is SGHTA, CDR2 FQGTGA. The V gene lost 1 base and the J gene lost 5 bases, with 9 bases spanning the gap. CDR3 region: CASSLSPRDNEQFF. For the CDR3, the DNA is TGTGCCAGCAGCTTAAGCCCGAGGGACAATGAGCAGTTCTTC.

The chain links TRBV5-1 to TRBJ2-4; D not resolved. Germline V lookup: CDR1 SGHRS, CDR2 YFSETQ. Trimming removed 7 bases from V and 0 bases from J, with 8 bases in between. There are 13 residues in the CDR3. CDR3 sequence reads: CASRTVAKNIQYF. The CDR3, as DNA: TGCGCCAGCCGAACAGTAGCCAAAAACATTCAGTACTTC.

This chain links TRBV7-9 with TRBJ2-7; D is unresolved. This CDR3 is 15 amino acids long. The V end lost 4 bases, the J end lost 0 bases, and 13 bases lay between the germline ends. The germline V gene encodes CDR1 SEHNR and CDR2 FQNEAQ (reference sequence). The CDR3 nucleotides read TGTGCCAGCAGCTCTTGGGCCTCTAGCTCCTACGAGCAGTACTTC. Residues: CASSSWASSSYEQYF.

On this clone itself: In the same sample, other DNA sequences code for this CDR3. The chain is built from TRBV6-1 and TRBJ1-2, with a tentative D call TRBD1 (5 bases). Germline V gives CDR1 MNHNS, CDR2 SASEGT. The CDR3 has 13 residues. V gave up 7 bases and J gave up 5 bases, with 14 bases separating them. The CDR3 nucleotides are TGTGCCAGCACCCCAGGGAGGGCATATGGCTACACCTTC. It codes for CASTPGRAYGYTF.

The chain recombines TRBV5-3 with TRBJ1-2, with D perhaps matching TRBD1 (6 bases). TRBV5-3 is annotated as an ORF whose role is uncertain. V was pared by 4 bases and J by 4 bases, with 17 bases between. The CDR3 covers 15 residues. CDR3 nucleotide sequence: TGTGCCAGAAGCGGGCCGGGACAACTCCTCTATGGCTACACCTTC. Its translation is CARSGPGQLLYGYTF.

This clone was picked up a small number of times. The CDR3 is CASSLTGGGETQYF. CDR3 nucleotide sequence: TGCGCCAGCAGCTTGACAGGGGGAGGTGAGACCCAGTACTTC. The chain employs TRBV5-1 and TRBJ2-5, with 8 positions matching TRBD1. The V gene end was trimmed by 1 base and the J gene end by 5 bases; junction bases not matched to a gene: 4. Germline V lookup: CDR1 SGHRS, CDR2 YFSETQ. The CDR3 loop spans 14 amino acids.

The chain has TRBV7-9 and TRBJ2-6, with D possibly matching TRBD1 (6 bases). V dropped 2 bases and J dropped 0 bases, with 11 bases sitting between them. CDR3 length: 17 amino acids. Germline loops: CDR1 SEHNR, CDR2 FQNEAQ (reference sequence). DNA for the CDR3: TGTGCCAGCAGCTTAAGACAGGCGGGCTCTGGGGCCAACGTCCTGACTTTC. Encoded protein: CASSLRQAGSGANVLTF.

For the CDR3, the DNA is TGCGCCAGCAGCCAATCCTCTAGCGGGGGCCGGGAGACCCAGTACTTC. As protein: CASSQSSSGGRETQYF. The chain employs TRBV4-1 and TRBJ2-5; 10 bases are shared with TRBD2. V gave up 2 bases and J gave up 5 bases; unmatched junction bases: 8. CDR1 is MGHRA, CDR2 YSYEKL, per germline. The CDR3 loop spans 16 amino acids.

The chain has TRBV5-6 and TRBJ2-7; possible D gene TRBD1, 6 bases. Germline-derived CDR1 and CDR2 are SGHDT and YYEEEE. V shed 4 bases and J shed 2 bases, with 13 bases lying between them. CDR3 length: 14 amino acids. Here the CDR3 reads CASSPGSGAYEQYF. In DNA form, the CDR3 reads TGTGCCAGCAGCCCTGGTTCAGGGGCCTACGAGCAGTACTTC.

The genes are TRBV7-3 and TRBJ1-2, with TRBD1 identical over 10 bases. This CDR3 contains 15 residues. Germline CDR1 is SGHTA and CDR2 is FQGTGA. Unmatched junction bases numbered 4, after V lost 1 base and J lost 5 bases. The DNA of the CDR3 is TGTGCCAGCAGCTTAAGTCCGGACAGGGGGTATGGCTACACCTTC. This encodes CASSLSPDRGYGYTF.

The J gene is TRBJ2-2, the V gene TRBV6-5; D may match TRBD1 or TRBD2 (5 bases each). Trimming left V 6 bases short and J 5 bases short, with 13 bases between. The CDR3 runs 14 residues. Germline lookup yields CDR1 MNHEY and CDR2 SVGAGI. In DNA form, the CDR3 reads TGTGCCAGCAGGGGGACGGTTGCAACCGGGGAGCTGTTTTTT. It yields the protein CASRGTVATGELFF.

This clone was seen once. CDR3 region: CASSLLRTSKAYEQYF. The CDR3 DNA is TGTGCCAGCAGCCTCCTGAGGACTAGCAAGGCCTACGAGCAGTACTTC. The genes are TRBV11-2 and TRBJ2-7; 8 bases fit TRBD2. CDR3 length: 16 amino acids. Trimming took 5 bases from V and 2 from J; bases not matched to a gene: 11. Germline loops: CDR1 SGHAT, CDR2 FQNNGV.

V usage is TRBV2 and J usage is TRBJ1-2; 8 bases fit TRBD1. This CDR3 has 15 residues. Germline lookup yields CDR1 SNHLY and CDR2 FYNNEI. The trim removed 4 bases at V and 4 bases at J, leaving 8 bases unmatched. The CDR3: CASSASTGVGYGYTF. CDR3 bases: TGTGCCAGCAGTGCCTCGACAGGGGTTGGCTATGGCTACACCTTC.

This clone has a single count. The CDR3 spells CASSSGGSEKLFF. CDR3 nucleotide sequence: TGTGCCAGCAGCTCCGGGGGGAGTGAAAAACTGTTTTTT. J is TRBJ1-4 and V is TRBV5-5, with D perhaps TRBD1 (5 bases). Trimming stripped 3 bases from V and 7 bases from J, with 10 bases between. Germline V gives CDR1 SGHKS, CDR2 YYEKEE (reference sequence). This CDR3 comprises 13 residues.

This clone has only a few counts. Here the CDR3 DNA reads TGTGCCAGCGGAGGGACATCCTCCGCTGAAGCTTTCTTT. Protein sequence: CASGGTSSAEAFF. The gene calls are TRBV6-6 and TRBJ1-1, with D possibly TRBD1 on 6 matching bases. Per the germline V gene, CDR1 is MNHNY and CDR2 is SVGAGI (reference sequence). Trimming took off 8 bases at V and 6 bases at J, with 16 bases between the two ends. There are 13 residues in the CDR3.

The chain employs TRBV6-6 and TRBJ1-1; D remains unclear. V shed 6 bases and J shed 8 bases, with 16 bases lying between them. The germline gives CDR1 MNHNY, CDR2 SVGAGI (reference sequence). The CDR3 totals 13 residues. The CDR3 bases are TGTGCCAGCAGGGACGGGTATTCCAGGGAAGCTTTCTTT. Translating it yields CASRDGYSREAFF.

This chain links TRBV13 with TRBJ2-4; TRBD1 matches at 8 bases. Germline V lookup: CDR1 PRHDT, CDR2 FYEKMQ (reference sequence). J gave up 7 bases and V 4 bases, and 9 bases lay outside the gene matches. The CDR3 covers 15 residues. The CDR3 region has the DNA TGTGCCAGCAGCTCCTCCGGGACAGGAGATAACATTCAGTACTTC. It encodes CASSSSGTGDNIQYF.

The chain recombines TRBV5-6 with TRBJ2-5; TRBD1 matches 10 bases. The J call could be wrong; TRBJ2-7 is a better fit for the DNA end. CDR1 is SGHDT and CDR2 is YYEEEE in the germline V gene. CDR3 length: 13 amino acids. The CDR3 DNA sequence: TGTGCCAGCAGCGGACAGGGGGTCTACGAGCAGTACTTC. Translating gives CASSGQGVYEQYF.

V and J are TRBV6-5 and TRBJ2-7; D possibly matches TRBD1 or TRBD2 (6 bases each). Germline loops: CDR1 MNHEY, CDR2 SVGAGI. The CDR3 is made up of 13 amino acids. Trimming pared 6 bases from V and 4 bases from J, leaving 13 bases between. The CDR3 is CASRKQGTYEQYF. CDR3 DNA sequence: TGTGCCAGCAGGAAGCAGGGGACTTACGAGCAGTACTTC.

V usage is TRBV5-1 and J usage is TRBJ1-1; 8 nucleotides line up with TRBD1. CDR3 size: 14 residues. J lost 6 bases, V lost 3 bases, and 7 bases had no gene match. CDR1 is SGHRS and CDR2 is YFSETQ in the germline V gene. The CDR3 protein is CASSWRTGLAEAFF. CDR3 DNA sequence: TGCGCCAGCAGCTGGAGGACAGGGCTTGCTGAAGCTTTCTTT.

The chain recombines TRBV18 with TRBJ1-2, with D possibly matching TRBD1 (5 bases). The V gene lost 3 bases and the J gene lost 3 bases, with 8 bases spanning the gap. The germline gives CDR1 KGHSH, CDR2 LQKENI. The CDR3 has 13 residues. CDR3 protein: CASSPEQDYGYTF. CDR3 in DNA: TGTGCCAGCTCACCCGAACAGGACTATGGCTACACCTTC.